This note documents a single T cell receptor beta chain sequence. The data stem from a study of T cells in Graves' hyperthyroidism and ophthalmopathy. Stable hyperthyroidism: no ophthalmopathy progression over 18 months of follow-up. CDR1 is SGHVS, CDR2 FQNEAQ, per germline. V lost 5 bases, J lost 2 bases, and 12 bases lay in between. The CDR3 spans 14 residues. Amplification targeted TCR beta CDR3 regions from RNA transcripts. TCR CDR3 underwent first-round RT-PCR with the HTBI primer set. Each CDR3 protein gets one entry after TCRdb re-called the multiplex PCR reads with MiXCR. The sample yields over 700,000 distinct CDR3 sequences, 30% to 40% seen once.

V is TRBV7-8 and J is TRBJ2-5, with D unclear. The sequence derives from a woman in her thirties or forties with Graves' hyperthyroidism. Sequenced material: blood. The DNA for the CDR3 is TGTGCCAGCAGCCAGGACCCAGTTCAAGAGACCCAGTACTTC. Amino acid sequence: CASSQDPVQETQYF.